The clone carrying this T cell receptor beta chain was counted between two and nine times. The data belong to a study of T cells in Graves' hyperthyroidism and ophthalmopathy. RNA transcripts served as the template for amplifying TCR beta CDR3 regions. TCR CDR3 underwent first-round RT-PCR with the HTBI primer set. Using its own MiXCR run on the multiplex PCR reads, TCRdb lists one record per CDR3 protein. The repertoire holds fewer than 900,000 distinct CDR3 sequences, about 15% seen once, with roughly 8% in the top ten. Germline loops: CDR1 SGHDT, CDR2 YYEEEE. The germline V and J ends were trimmed by 6 bases and 5 bases, with 18 bases remaining between them. This CDR3 has 14 amino acids.

This TCR was recovered from a man aged 18 to 29 with Graves' hyperthyroidism. Material: blood. V usage is TRBV5-6 and J usage is TRBJ2-7, with D tentatively TRBD1 or TRBD2 (5 bases each). The CDR3 reads CASTWAGRVHEQYF. The CDR3 bases are TGTGCCAGCACCTGGGCGGGCAGGGTCCACGAGCAGTACTTC.